A single sample gave rise to the 14 T cell receptor beta chains below, sequenced in a study of PD-1 blockade in classical Hodgkin lymphoma. All patients experienced relapse after autologous stem cell transplantation, and brentuximab vedotin exposure was variable. The table came from immunoSEQ multiplex PCR; TCRdb's copy has only in-frame clones and leaves some out. The sample shows roughly 35,000 clones, approximately 86% of them seen only once. The source material was peripheral blood mononuclear cells (PBMCs), sampled before the second cycle of nivolumab. Receptor source: a human donor with classical Hodgkin lymphoma.

This sequence joins TRBV18 and TRBJ1-3; TRBD1 aligns across 8 bases. V was clipped by 5 bases and J by 1 base; unmatched bases: 7. Germline CDR1 KGHSH, CDR2 LQKENI. The CDR3 has 16 amino acids. CDR3 loop: CASSSRQGPSGNTIYF. The CDR3 DNA is TGTGCCAGCTCATCACGACAGGGGCCTTCTGGAAACACCATATATTTT.

J is TRBJ1-1 and V is TRBV14; 9 positions match TRBD1. Unmatched junction bases numbered 9, after V lost 3 bases and J lost 10 bases. CDR3 length: 14 amino acids. Germline V gene sequence: CDR1 SGHDN, CDR2 FVKESK. The CDR3 here is CASSQSKQGAGAFF. CDR3 coding DNA: TGTGCCAGCAGCCAGTCTAAACAGGGGGCTGGAGCTTTCTTT.

This clone was recorded only once. The chain carries TRBV30 and TRBJ2-5, with unresolved D. The DNA end is a closer match to TRBJ2-7, so the J assignment may be wrong. The germline V gene has CDR1 GTSNPN and CDR2 SVGIG (reference sequence). The CDR3 totals 11 residues. The CDR3 is CAWSKSYEQYF. CDR3 in DNA: TGTGCCTGGAGTAAAAGCTACGAGCAGTACTTC.

The J gene is TRBJ1-1, the V gene TRBV4-1; D is uncertain. The germline CDR1 and CDR2 sequences are MGHRA and YSYEKL. The CDR3 runs to 14 residues. Between the trimmed V and J ends, which lost 3 bases and 2 bases, there was a span of 10 bases. As DNA, the CDR3 is TGCGCCAGCAGCCATGGCAAGGTTAACACTGAAGCTTTCTTT. As protein: CASSHGKVNTEAFF.

The genes are TRBV30 and TRBJ2-1; 7 bases line up with TRBD1. This CDR3 region has 13 residues. The trim removed 4 bases at V and 9 bases at J, leaving 9 bases unmatched. CDR1 is GTSNPN and CDR2 is SVGIG in the germline V gene (reference sequence). DNA for the CDR3: TGTGCCTGGATCGACAGGGCTATAGGTGAGCAGTTCTTC. It codes for CAWIDRAIGEQFF.

This clone was recorded only once. One end of the junction fails to match germline, which may point to a read error. The chain joins TRBV7-7 to TRBJ2-3; D remains ambiguous. Germline assignment: CDR1 SSHAT and CDR2 FNYEAQ (reference sequence). The length of the CDR3 is 14 residues. This CDR3 reads CASSLDPGTDTQYF. The CDR3 DNA is TGTGCTAGCAGCTTAGATCCAGGCACAGATACGCAGTATTTT.

This clone occurred once. The genes are TRBV10-3 and TRBJ2-7, with D perhaps TRBD1 (6 bases). This CDR3 contains 13 residues. The V gene lost 6 bases and the J gene lost 0 bases, with 9 bases spanning the gap. Germline lookup yields CDR1 ENHRY and CDR2 SYGVKD. CDR3 DNA sequence: TGTGCCATCAGCATGGACAGCTCCTACGAGCAGTACTTC. Translated: CAISMDSSYEQYF.

V gene TRBV7-9 combines with J gene TRBJ2-5, with TRBD1 identical over 7 bases. V lost 6 bases and J lost 5; bases outside the gene matches: 6. Per germline, CDR1 SEHNR and CDR2 FQNEAQ (reference sequence). CDR3 length equals 13 residues. CDR3 DNA sequence: TGTGCCAGCAGTTACAGGGGCGCGGAGACCCAGTACTTC. Amino acids: CASSYRGAETQYF.

This clone is categorized as large. This rearrangement joins TRBV5-1 to TRBJ2-1, with 12 bases lining up with TRBD2. Germline V gene sequence: CDR1 SGHRS, CDR2 YFSETQ. CDR3 length: 17 amino acids. J lost 6 bases, V lost 3 bases, and 10 bases had no gene match. In nucleotides, the CDR3 is TGCGCCAGCAGCTCCCTGACTAGCGGGGGAGGTTCCAATGAGCAGTTCTTC. Its protein is CASSSLTSGGGSNEQFF.

This chain connects TRBV6-1 to TRBJ1-6; D might be TRBD1 (5 bases). This CDR3 has 15 amino acids. V lost 1 base and J 9 bases, leaving 13 bases between the germline ends. The germline V gene has CDR1 MNHNS and CDR2 SASEGT. CDR3 sequence: CASSEGTPRTSPLHF. CDR3 DNA sequence: TGTGCCAGCAGTGAAGGGACACCTCGGACTTCACCCCTCCACTTT.

The chain employs TRBV7-9 and TRBJ2-7; D uncertain. This CDR3 is 11 amino acids long. The V end was cut by 5 bases, the J end by 4 bases, with 6 bases between. CDR1 is SEHNR and CDR2 is FQNEAQ in the germline V gene (reference sequence). The CDR3 DNA reads TGTGCCAGCAGCGAAGATTACGAGCAGTACTTC. Encoded protein: CASSEDYEQYF.

J is TRBJ2-2 and V is TRBV25-1; 10 bases map to TRBD1. The junction had 1 base not matched to a gene; V was cut back by 4 bases and J by 2 bases. CDR3 length equals 15 residues. Germline CDR1 reads MGHDK; CDR2 reads SYGVNS. For the CDR3, the DNA is TGTGCCAGCAGTGTGACAGGGGGCAACACCGGGGAGCTGTTTTTT. This translates into CASSVTGGNTGELFF.

In its sample, this clone was seen a few times. The genes are TRBV7-2 and TRBJ2-1, with TRBD1 matching 7 bases. J gave up 3 bases and V 1 base, and 6 bases lay outside the gene matches. From germline, CDR1 is SGHTA and CDR2 FQGNSA. CDR3 length: 16 amino acids. The CDR3 region has the DNA TGTGCCAGCAGCTTAGGGGACAGAAGATTCTACAATGAGCAGTTCTTC. This codes for CASSLGDRRFYNEQFF.

With regard to this clone: Other DNA sequences from this sample encode an identical CDR3 as well. The V gene is TRBV27, the J gene TRBJ1-5; D unresolved. CDR1 is MNHEY and CDR2 is SMNVEV in the germline V gene (reference sequence). The CDR3 runs to 13 residues. Trimming left V 2 bases short and J 6 bases short, with 8 bases between. The CDR3 protein is CASSLSGVQPQHF. CDR3 DNA: TGTGCCAGCAGTTTAAGTGGCGTTCAGCCCCAGCATTTT.